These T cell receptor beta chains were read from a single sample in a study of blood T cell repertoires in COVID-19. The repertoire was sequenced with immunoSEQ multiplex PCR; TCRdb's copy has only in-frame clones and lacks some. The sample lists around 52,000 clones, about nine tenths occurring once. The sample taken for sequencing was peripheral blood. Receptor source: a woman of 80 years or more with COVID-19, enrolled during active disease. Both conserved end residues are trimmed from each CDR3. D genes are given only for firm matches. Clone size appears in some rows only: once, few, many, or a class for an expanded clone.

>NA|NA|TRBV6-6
ASSYTGGGSYEQY
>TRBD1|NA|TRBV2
ASSESGQGNSPLH
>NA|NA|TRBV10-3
AIRELTGPGTDTQY
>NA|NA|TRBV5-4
ASSLGGGDEKLF
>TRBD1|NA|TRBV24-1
ATSDSGQDTEAF
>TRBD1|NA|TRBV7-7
ASSSTGVGNNEQF
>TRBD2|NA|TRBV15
ATSRDPGLAGTGELF
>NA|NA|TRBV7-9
ASSLDFYEQY
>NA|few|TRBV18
ASSASTGNQPQH
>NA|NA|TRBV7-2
ASSLGERANTQY
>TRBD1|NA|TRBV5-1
ASSPDRASTDTQY